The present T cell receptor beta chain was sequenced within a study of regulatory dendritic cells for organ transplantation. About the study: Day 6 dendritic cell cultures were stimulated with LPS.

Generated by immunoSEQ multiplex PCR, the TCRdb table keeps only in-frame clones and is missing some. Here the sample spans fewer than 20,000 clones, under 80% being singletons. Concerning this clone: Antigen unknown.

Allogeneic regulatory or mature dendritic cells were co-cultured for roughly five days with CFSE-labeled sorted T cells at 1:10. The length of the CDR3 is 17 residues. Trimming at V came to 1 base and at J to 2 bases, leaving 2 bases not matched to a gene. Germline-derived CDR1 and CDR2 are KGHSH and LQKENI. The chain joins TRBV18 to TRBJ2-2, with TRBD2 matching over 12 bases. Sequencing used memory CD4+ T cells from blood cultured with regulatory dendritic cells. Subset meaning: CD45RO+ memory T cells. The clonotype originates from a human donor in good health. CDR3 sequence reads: CASSPRLAGVNTGELFF. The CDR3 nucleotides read TGTGCCAGCTCACCACGACTAGCGGGGGTCAACACCGGGGAGCTGTTTTTT.